This TCR beta chain emerged from a study of T-cell reconstitution after alpha-beta-depleted transplantation in children. As to this clonotype: Its antigen is still unknown.

The CDR3 is made up of 16 amino acids. J lost 3 bases, V lost 0 bases, and 4 bases had no gene match. Germline V gene data show CDR1 as SNHLY and CDR2 as FYNNEI. Overall study findings and caveats: One year post-transplant, T-cell counts and diversity were largely derived from T cells produced anew. Certain patients had high TCRbeta diversity at day 60, and it came from recipient T cells and thymic progenitors that survived. It was reported that alpha-beta T cells came from several hundred expanded graft clones (about two months after transplant).

This sample's TCRbeta library carried unique molecular identifier barcodes. Using its own MiXCR run on the PCR reads, TCRdb lists one record per CDR3 protein. Counted here are around 960,000 distinct CDR3 sequences, about 29% occurring once; the ten biggest clones make up 28%. This sequence joins TRBV2 and TRBJ2-3; 9 positions agree with TRBD2. The source is a boy younger than two who had a stem cell transplant for SCID, so the T cells may come from the graft donor. The sample was PBMCs, mostly from graft donor cells, taken 360 days after TCRalphabeta/CD19-depleted stem cell transplant. This chain's CDR3 is CASSEAASGVTDTQYF. CDR3 sequence (DNA): TGTGCCAGCAGTGAAGCGGCTAGCGGGGTGACAGATACGCAGTATTTT.